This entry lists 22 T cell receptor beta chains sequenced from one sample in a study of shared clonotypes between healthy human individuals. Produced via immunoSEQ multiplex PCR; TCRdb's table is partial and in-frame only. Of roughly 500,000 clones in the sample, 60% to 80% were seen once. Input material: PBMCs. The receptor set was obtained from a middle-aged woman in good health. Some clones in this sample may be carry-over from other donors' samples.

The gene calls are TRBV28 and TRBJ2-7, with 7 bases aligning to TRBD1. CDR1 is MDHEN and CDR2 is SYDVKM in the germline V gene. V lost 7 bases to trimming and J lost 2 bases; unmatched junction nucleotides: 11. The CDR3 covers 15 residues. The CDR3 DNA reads TGTGCCAGCACCCACCGTCGGGGACAGACCTACGAGCAGTACTTC. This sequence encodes CASTHRRGQTYEQYF.

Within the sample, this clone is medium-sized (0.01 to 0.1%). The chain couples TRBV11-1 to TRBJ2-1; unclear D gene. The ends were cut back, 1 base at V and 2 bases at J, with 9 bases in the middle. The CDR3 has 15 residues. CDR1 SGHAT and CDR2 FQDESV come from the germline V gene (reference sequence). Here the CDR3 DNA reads TGTGCCAGCAGCTTAGTTCCAGAGGCCTACAATGAGCAGTTCTTC. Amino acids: CASSLVPEAYNEQFF. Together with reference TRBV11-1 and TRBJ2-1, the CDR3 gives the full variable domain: EAEVAQSPRYKITEKSQAVAFWCDPISGHATLYWYRQILGQGPELLVQFQDESVVDDSQLPKDRFSAERLKGVDSTLKIQPAELGDSAMYLCASSLVPEAYNEQFFGPGTRLTVL.

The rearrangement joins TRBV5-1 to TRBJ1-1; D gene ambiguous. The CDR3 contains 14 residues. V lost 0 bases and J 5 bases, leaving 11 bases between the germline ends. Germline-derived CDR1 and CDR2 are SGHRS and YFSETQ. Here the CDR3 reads CASSLGAVVTEAFF. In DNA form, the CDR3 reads TGCGCCAGCAGCTTGGGGGCCGTGGTAACTGAAGCTTTCTTT.

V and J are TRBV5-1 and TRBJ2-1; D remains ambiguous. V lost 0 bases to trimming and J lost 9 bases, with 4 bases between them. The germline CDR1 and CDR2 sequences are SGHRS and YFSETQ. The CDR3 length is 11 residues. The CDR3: CASSLASEQFF. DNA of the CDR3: TGCGCCAGCAGCTTGGCGAGTGAGCAGTTCTTC.

The CDR3 nucleotides are TGCGCCAGCAGCTTGGCCTCCACTAGCGGGAGGAGCACAGATACGCAGTATTTT. This sequence encodes CASSLASTSGRSTDTQYF. V and J are TRBV5-1 and TRBJ2-3; TRBD2 aligns across 12 bases. J gave up 0 bases and V 0 bases, and 5 bases lay outside the gene matches. The germline CDR1 and CDR2 sequences are SGHRS and YFSETQ. The CDR3 consists of 18 residues.

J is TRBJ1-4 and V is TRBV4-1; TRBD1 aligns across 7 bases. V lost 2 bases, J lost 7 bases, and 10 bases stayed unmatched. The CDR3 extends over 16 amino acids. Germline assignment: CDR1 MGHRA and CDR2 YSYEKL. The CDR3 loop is CASSQPTGVSREKLFF. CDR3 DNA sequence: TGCGCCAGCAGCCAACCCACAGGGGTATCTCGTGAAAAACTGTTTTTT.

The CDR3 DNA sequence: TGTGCCAGCAGTTCACAGGGGAGGGACACTGAAGCTTTCTTT. It codes for CASSSQGRDTEAFF. The rearrangement links TRBV28 to TRBJ1-1; 7 bases match TRBD1. Germline V CDR1 and CDR2: MDHEN, SYDVKM. The V segment lost 4 bases and the J segment 3 bases; nucleotides outside the gene matches: 5. The CDR3 sequence is 14 residues long. Full variable domain (remainder filled in from reference TRBV28 and TRBJ1-1): DVKVTQSSRYLVKRTGEKVFLECVQDMDHENMFWYRQDPGLGLRLIYFSYDVKMKEKGDIPEGYSVSREKKERFSLILESASTNQTSMYLCASSSQGRDTEAFFGQGTRLTVV.

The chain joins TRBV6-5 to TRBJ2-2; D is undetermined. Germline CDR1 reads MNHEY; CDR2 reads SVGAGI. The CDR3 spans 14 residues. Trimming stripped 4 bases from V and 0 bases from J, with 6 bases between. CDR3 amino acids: CASSWQANTGELFF. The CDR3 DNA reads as TGTGCCAGCAGTTGGCAGGCGAACACCGGGGAGCTGTTTTTT.

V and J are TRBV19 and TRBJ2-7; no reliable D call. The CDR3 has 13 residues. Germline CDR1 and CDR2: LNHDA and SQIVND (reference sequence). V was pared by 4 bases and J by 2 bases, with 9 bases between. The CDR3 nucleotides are TGTGCCAGTAGTACCACCACTACCTACGAGCAGTACTTC. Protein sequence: CASSTTTTYEQYF.

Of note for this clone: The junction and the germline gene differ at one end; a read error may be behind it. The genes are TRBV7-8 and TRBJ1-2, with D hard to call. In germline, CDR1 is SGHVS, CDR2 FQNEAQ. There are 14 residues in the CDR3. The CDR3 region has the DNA TGTGCCAGCGGCTTAGAGTCGGGTAACTATGGCTACACCTTC. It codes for CASGLESGNYGYTF.

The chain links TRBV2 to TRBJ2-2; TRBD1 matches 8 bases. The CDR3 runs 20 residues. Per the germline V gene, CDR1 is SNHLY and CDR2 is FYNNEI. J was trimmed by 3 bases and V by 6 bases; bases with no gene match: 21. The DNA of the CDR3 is TGTGCCAGCAGAGTTGGGCCCGGACAGGGAGGCCCTCCGGACACCGGGGAGCTGTTTTTT. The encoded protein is CASRVGPGQGGPPDTGELFF.

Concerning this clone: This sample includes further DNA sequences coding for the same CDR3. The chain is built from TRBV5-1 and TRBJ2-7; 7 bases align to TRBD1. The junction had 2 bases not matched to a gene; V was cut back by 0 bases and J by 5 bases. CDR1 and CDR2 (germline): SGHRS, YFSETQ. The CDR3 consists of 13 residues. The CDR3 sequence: CASSLGQGDEQYF. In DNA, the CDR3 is TGCGCCAGCAGCTTGGGCCAGGGGGACGAGCAGTACTTC.

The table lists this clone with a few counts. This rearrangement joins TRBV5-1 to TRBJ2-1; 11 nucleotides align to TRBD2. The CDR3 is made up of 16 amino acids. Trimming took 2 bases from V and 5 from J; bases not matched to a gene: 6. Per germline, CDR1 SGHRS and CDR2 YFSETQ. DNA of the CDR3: TGCGCCAGCAGCTTCTCACTAGCGGGAGCGAACAATGAGCAGTTCTTC. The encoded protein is CASSFSLAGANNEQFF.

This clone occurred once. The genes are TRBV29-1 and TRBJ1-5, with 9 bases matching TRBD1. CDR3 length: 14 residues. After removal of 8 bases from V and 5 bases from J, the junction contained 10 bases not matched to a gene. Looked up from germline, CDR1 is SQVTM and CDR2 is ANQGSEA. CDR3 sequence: CSTWTGESHQPQHF. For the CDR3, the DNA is TGCAGCACGTGGACAGGGGAGTCTCATCAGCCCCAGCATTTT.

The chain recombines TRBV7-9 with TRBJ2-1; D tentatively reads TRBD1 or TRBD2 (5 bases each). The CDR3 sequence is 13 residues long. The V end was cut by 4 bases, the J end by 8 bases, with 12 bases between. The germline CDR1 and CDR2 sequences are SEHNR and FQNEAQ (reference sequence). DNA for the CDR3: TGTGCCAGCAGCTCCCCGTGGGGGTATGAGCAGTTCTTC. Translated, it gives CASSSPWGYEQFF.

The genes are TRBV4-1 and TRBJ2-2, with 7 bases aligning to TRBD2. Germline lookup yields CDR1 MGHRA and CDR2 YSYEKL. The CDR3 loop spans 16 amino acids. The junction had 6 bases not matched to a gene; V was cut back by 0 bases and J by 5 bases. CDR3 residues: CASSQDLGGLTGELFF. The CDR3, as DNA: TGCGCCAGCAGCCAAGATTTGGGGGGGTTAACCGGGGAGCTGTTTTTT.

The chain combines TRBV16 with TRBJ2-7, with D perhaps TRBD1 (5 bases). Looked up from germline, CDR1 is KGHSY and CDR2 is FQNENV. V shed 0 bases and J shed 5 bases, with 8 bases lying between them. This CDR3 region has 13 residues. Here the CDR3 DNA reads TGTGCCAGCAGCCAATCCAGGGTCCACGAGCAGTACTTC. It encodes CASSQSRVHEQYF.

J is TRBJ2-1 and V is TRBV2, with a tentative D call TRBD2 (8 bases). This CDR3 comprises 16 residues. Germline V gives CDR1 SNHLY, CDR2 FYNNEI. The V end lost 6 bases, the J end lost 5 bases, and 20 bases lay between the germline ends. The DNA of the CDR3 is TGTGCCAGCAGCCAAAGGGGGCGGGAGGCCAACAATGAGCAGTTCTTC. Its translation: CASSQRGREANNEQFF.

The CDR3 DNA follows: TGTGCCAGCACCTTACAGGGCCCGAACACTGAAGCTTTCTTT. Protein sequence: CASTLQGPNTEAFF. The chain combines TRBV5-8 with TRBJ1-1; D may be TRBD1 (6 bases). The CDR3 runs to 14 residues. Trimming shortened V by 6 bases and J by 1 base, and 13 bases separated the two germline ends. Germline V CDR1 and CDR2: SGHTS, YDEGEE. The variable domain in full, completed from reference TRBV5-8 and TRBJ1-1, reads EAGVTQSPTHLIKTRGQQATLRCSPISGHTSVYWYQQALGLGLQFLLWYDEGEERNRGNFPPRFSGRQFPNYSSELNVNALELEDSALYLCASTLQGPNTEAFFGQGTRLTVV.

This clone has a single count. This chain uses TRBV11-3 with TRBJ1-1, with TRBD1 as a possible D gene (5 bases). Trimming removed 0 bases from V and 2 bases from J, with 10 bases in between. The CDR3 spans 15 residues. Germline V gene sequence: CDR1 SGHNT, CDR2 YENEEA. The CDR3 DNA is TGTGCCAGCAGCTTAGACCCGACAGCAAACACTGAAGCTTTCTTT. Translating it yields CASSLDPTANTEAFF.

CDR3 nucleotide sequence: TGTGCCAGCAGCTTATCAGCGGGAGCCCCCGGGGAGCTGTTTTTT. Amino acid sequence: CASSLSAGAPGELFF. This rearrangement joins TRBV7-2 to TRBJ2-2, with 8 positions matching TRBD2. The germline gives CDR1 SGHTA, CDR2 FQGNSA. This CDR3 has 15 residues. J lost 6 bases, V lost 2 bases, and 5 bases had no gene match.

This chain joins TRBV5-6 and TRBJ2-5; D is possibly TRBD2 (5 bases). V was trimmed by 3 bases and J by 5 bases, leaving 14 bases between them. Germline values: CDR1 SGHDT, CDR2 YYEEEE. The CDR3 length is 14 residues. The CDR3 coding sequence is TGTGCCAGCAGCTCGGACTTCCCGCGGGAGACCCAGTACTTC. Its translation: CASSSDFPRETQYF. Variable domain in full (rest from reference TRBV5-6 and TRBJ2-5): DAGVTQSPTHLIKTRGQQVTLRCSPKSGHDTVSWYQQALGQGPQFIFQYYEEEERQRGNFPDRFSGHQFPNYSSELNVNALLLGDSALYLCASSSDFPRETQYFGPGTRLLVL.